The sequence of this T cell receptor (beta chain) was determined in a study of radiation and T cells in renal cell carcinoma. The repertoire was sequenced with immunoSEQ multiplex PCR; TCRdb's copy has only in-frame clones and lacks some. The sample holds about 76,000 clones, approximately 90% seen once. The time point denotes: blood 4 weeks post-SBRT, at nephrectomy. Specified treatment: 15 Gy SBRT to primary tumor, nephrectomy 4 weeks later. Nephrectomy followed 15 Gy stereotactic body radiation by 4 weeks. The V and J ends lost 8 bases and 6 bases, in that order; junction bases with no gene match: 8. CDR1 MDHEN and CDR2 SYDVKM come from the germline V gene. This CDR3 has 15 residues.

This TCR came from a woman aged 70-85 years with renal cell carcinoma. This chain joins TRBV28 and TRBJ2-1; TRBD2 matches 12 bases. The sequencing used blood, collected from a patient whose treatment included radiotherapy and nephrectomy. The CDR3 loop is CASGQLAGGFNEQFF. The CDR3 bases are TGTGCCAGCGGCCAACTAGCGGGGGGTTTCAATGAGCAGTTCTTC.